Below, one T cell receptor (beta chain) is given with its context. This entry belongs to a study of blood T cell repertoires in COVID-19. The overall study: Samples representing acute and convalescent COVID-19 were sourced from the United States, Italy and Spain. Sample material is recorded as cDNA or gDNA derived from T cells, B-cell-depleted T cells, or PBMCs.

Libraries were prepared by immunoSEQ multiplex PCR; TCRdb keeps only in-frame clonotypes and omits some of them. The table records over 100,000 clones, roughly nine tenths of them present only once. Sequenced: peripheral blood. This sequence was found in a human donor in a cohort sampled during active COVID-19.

This CDR3 reads CASSENRGPGRGMNTEAFF. The CDR3 region has the DNA TGTGCCAGCAGTGAAAACAGGGGGCCGGGGAGAGGGATGAACACTGAAGCTTTCTTT. The rearrangement joins TRBV2 to TRBJ1-1; 9 bases are a match to TRBD1. CDR1 and CDR2 (germline): SNHLY, FYNNEI. CDR3 length: 19 residues. J lost 0 bases, V lost 2 bases, and 13 bases had no gene match.